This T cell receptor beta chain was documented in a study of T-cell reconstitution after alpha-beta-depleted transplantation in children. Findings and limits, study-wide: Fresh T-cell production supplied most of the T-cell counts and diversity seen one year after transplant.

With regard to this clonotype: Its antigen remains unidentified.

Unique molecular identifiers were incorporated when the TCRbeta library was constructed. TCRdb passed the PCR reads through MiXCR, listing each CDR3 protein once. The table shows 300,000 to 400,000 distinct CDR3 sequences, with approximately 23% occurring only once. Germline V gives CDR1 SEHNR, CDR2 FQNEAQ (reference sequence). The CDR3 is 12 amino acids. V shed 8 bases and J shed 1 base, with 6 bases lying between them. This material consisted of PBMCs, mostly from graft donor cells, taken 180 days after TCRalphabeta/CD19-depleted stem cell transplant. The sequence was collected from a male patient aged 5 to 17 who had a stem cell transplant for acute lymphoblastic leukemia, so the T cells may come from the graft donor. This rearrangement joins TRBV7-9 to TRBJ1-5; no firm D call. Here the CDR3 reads CASGLSNQPQHF. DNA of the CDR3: TGTGCCAGCGGCCTAAGCAATCAGCCCCAGCATTTT.